This is a list of T cell receptor beta chains from one sample in a study of T cell responses to AZD1222 COVID-19 vaccine. Sequenced by immunoSEQ multiplex PCR; TCRdb stores in-frame clones only, minus some. Of 90,000 to 150,000 clones listed, 70% to 90% are singletons. Sequences were derived from peripheral blood, sampled on day 0 of AZD1222 vaccination. The receptors shown here come from an adult in good health. The CDR3 runs from the conserved cysteine through the conserved F or W. Each record gives: D gene, V gene, CDR3 protein. The D gene is left open where the match is weak.

D gene: TRBD2
V gene: TRBV7-6
CDR3 protein: CASSLIPLAASVRTQYF

D gene: -
V gene: TRBV5-1
CDR3 protein: CASSFGRGNTEAFF

D gene: -
V gene: TRBV14
CDR3 protein: CASSQERGAYGYTF

D gene: TRBD2
V gene: TRBV4-1
CDR3 protein: CASSQIRGASGGSYEQYF

D gene: -
V gene: TRBV10-1
CDR3 protein: CARRRPGPQMSSPLHF

D gene: TRBD1
V gene: TRBV19
CDR3 protein: CASSTGTGVNTEAFF

D gene: -
V gene: TRBV6-5
CDR3 protein: CASSYSRATGSTEAFF

D gene: -
V gene: TRBV7-2
CDR3 protein: CASKSPRNEKLFF

D gene: TRBD1
V gene: TRBV7-3
CDR3 protein: CASSLKGQGSGELFF

D gene: TRBD1
V gene: TRBV4-2
CDR3 protein: CASSQAGTGGENQPQHF

D gene: TRBD2
V gene: TRBV28
CDR3 protein: CASSFLAGGGEQYF

D gene: -
V gene: TRBV19
CDR3 protein: CASSIGTSGVEQYF

D gene: TRBD2
V gene: TRBV5-4
CDR3 protein: CASSLDARGAYNEQFF

D gene: TRBD2
V gene: TRBV18
CDR3 protein: CASSPSGGKKETQYF

D gene: TRBD1
V gene: TRBV19
CDR3 protein: CASSRKGQGEGNEQYF

D gene: -
V gene: TRBV19
CDR3 protein: CASIISNYGYTF

D gene: -
V gene: TRBV2
CDR3 protein: CASSTTGRSGNTIYF

D gene: -
V gene: TRBV5-1
CDR3 protein: CASASYVNQPQHF

D gene: -
V gene: TRBV12-3/TRBV12-4
CDR3 protein: CASGRGVPSEAFF

D gene: -
V gene: TRBV5-1
CDR3 protein: CASNLAGGTDTQYF

D gene: -
V gene: TRBV5-5
CDR3 protein: CASSLEEAEAFF

D gene: TRBD1
V gene: TRBV7-2
CDR3 protein: CASSSSGGRGSGNTIYF

D gene: TRBD2
V gene: TRBV6-4
CDR3 protein: CASSDQRGETQYF

D gene: -
V gene: TRBV19
CDR3 protein: CASSTGAPGTEAFF

D gene: -
V gene: TRBV2
CDR3 protein: CASSERRIGQPQHF

D gene: -
V gene: TRBV27
CDR3 protein: CASSFAGMISYNEQFF

D gene: TRBD1
V gene: TRBV5-4
CDR3 protein: CASSRDRGTYEQYF

D gene: -
V gene: TRBV4-2
CDR3 protein: CASSQGIEVTGGSPLHF

D gene: -
V gene: TRBV11-2
CDR3 protein: CASSLEGPETQYF

D gene: -
V gene: TRBV5-6
CDR3 protein: CASSLTGTGYNEQFF

D gene: -
V gene: TRBV4-3
CDR3 protein: CASSQDRLSGNTIYF

D gene: -
V gene: TRBV4-2
CDR3 protein: CASSQDSGVNYGYTF

D gene: -
V gene: TRBV9
CDR3 protein: CASSVGKGHGTDTQYF